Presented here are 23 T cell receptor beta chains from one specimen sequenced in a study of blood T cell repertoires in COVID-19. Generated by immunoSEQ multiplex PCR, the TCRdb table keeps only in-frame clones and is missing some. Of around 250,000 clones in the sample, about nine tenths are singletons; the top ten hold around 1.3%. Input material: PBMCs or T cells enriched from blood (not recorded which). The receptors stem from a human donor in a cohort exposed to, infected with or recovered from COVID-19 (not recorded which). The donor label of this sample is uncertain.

This CDR3 reads CASSLVPGVDEAFF. The CDR3 DNA reads TGCGCCAGCAGCTTGGTGCCAGGGGTTGATGAAGCTTTCTTT. V is TRBV5-1 and J is TRBJ1-1, with D tentatively TRBD1 (6 bases). Germline CDR1 is SGHRS and CDR2 is YFSETQ. The V end lost 0 bases, the J end lost 7 bases, and 13 bases lay between the germline ends. The CDR3 runs 14 residues.

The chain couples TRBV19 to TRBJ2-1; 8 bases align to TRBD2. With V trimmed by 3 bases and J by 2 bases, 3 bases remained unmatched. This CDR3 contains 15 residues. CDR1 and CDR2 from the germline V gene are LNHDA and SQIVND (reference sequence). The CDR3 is CASSISGAPYNEQFF. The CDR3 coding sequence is TGTGCCAGTAGTATTAGCGGGGCTCCCTACAATGAGCAGTTCTTC.

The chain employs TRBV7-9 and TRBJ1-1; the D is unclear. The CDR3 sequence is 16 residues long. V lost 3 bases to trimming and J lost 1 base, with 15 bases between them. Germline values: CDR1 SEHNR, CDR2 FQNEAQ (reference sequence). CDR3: CASSFLAPGPNTEAFF. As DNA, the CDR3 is TGTGCCAGCAGCTTCCTAGCCCCGGGCCCGAACACTGAAGCTTTCTTT.

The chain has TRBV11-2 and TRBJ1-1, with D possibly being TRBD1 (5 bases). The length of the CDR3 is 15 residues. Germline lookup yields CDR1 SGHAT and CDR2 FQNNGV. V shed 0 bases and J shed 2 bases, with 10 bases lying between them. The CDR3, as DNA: TGTGCCAGCAGCTTAGATCAGGGAGGAAACACTGAAGCTTTCTTT. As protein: CASSLDQGGNTEAFF.

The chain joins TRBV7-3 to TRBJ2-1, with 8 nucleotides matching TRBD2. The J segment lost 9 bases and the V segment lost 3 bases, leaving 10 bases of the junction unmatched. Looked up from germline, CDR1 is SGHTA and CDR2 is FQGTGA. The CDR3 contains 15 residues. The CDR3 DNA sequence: TGTGCCAGCAGCTTGGAGACCGGGACTAGGATTGAGCAGTTCTTC. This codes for CASSLETGTRIEQFF.

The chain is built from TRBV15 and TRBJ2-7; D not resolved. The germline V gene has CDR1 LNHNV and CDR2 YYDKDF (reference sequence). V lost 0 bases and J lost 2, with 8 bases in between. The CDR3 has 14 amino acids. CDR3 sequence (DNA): TGTGCCACCAGCAGAGATGTGGGCCCCTACGAGCAGTACTTC. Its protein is CATSRDVGPYEQYF.

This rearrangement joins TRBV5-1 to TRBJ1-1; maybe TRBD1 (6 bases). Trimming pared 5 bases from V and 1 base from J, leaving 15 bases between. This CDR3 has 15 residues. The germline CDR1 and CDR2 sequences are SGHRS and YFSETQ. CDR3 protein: CASRGDRTENTEAFF. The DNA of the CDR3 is TGCGCCAGCAGGGGGGATAGGACAGAGAACACTGAAGCTTTCTTT.

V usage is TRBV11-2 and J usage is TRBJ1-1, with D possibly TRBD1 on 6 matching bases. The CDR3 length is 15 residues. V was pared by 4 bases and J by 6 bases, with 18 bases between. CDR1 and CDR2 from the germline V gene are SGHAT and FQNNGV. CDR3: CASSSPRGRTPEAFF. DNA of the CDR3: TGTGCCAGCAGCTCCCCCAGGGGCCGAACTCCTGAAGCTTTCTTT.

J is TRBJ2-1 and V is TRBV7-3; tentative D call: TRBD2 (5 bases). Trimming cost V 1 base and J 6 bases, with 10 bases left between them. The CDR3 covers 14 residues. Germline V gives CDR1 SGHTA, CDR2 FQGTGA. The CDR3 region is CASSLSSGLNEQFF. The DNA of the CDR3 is TGTGCCAGCAGCTTAAGCAGCGGCCTCAATGAGCAGTTCTTC.

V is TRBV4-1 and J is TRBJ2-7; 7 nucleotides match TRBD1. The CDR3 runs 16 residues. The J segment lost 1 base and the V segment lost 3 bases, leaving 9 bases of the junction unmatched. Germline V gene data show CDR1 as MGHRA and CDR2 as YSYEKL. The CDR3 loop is CASSHFIRDRSYEQYF. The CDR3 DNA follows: TGCGCCAGCAGCCACTTCATCCGGGACAGATCCTACGAGCAGTACTTC.

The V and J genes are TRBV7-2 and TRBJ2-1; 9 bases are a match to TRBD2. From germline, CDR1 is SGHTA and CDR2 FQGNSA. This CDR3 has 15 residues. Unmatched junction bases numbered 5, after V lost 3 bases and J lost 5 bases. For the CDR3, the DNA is TGTGCCAGCAGCTTGCGGGGGGGCCGCGACAATGAGCAGTTCTTC. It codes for CASSLRGGRDNEQFF.

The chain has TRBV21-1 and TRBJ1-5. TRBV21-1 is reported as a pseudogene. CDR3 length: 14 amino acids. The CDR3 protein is CASSKGGGNQPQHF. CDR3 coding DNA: TGTGCCAGCAGCAAAGGGGGGGGGAATCAGCCCCAGCATTTT.

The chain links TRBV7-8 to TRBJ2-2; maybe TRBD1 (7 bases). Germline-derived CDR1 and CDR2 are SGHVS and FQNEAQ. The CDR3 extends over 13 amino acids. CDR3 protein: CGTSGGLAGELFF. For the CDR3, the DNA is TGTGGGACCTCAGGGGGGCTCGCCGGGGAGCTGTTTTTT.

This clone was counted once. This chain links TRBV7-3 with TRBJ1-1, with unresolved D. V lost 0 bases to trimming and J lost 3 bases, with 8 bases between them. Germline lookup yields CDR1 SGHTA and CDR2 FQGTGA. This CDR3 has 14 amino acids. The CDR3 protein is CASSLTTQDTEAFF. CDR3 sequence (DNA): TGTGCCAGCAGCTTAACCACACAAGACACTGAAGCTTTCTTT.

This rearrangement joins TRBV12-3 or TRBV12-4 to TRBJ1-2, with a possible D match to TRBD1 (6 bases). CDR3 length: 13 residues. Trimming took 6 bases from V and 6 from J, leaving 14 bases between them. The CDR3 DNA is TGTGCCAGCAGCCGCGCCAGACAGGATGGCTACACCTTC. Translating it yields CASSRARQDGYTF.

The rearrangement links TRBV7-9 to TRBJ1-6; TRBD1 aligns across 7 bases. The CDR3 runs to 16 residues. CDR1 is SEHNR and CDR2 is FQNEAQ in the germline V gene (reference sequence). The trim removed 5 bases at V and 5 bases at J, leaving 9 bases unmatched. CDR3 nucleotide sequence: TGTGCCAGCAGCCCAACAGGGGCTGTAAATAATTCACCCCTCCACTTT. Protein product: CASSPTGAVNNSPLHF.

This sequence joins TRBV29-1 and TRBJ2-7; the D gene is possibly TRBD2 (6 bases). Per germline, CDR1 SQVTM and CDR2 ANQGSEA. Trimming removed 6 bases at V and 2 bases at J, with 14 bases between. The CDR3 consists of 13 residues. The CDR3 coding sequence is TGCAGCGTCGTGGGGGGAATGGCCTACGAGCAGTACTTC. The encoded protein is CSVVGGMAYEQYF.

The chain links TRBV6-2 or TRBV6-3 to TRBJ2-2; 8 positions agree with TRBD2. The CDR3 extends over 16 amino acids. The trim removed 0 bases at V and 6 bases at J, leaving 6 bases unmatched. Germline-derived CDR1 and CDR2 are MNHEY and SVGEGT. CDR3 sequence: CASSYSTPGGPGELFF. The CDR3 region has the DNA TGTGCCAGCAGTTACTCGACCCCGGGGGGGCCCGGGGAGCTGTTTTTT.

The CDR3 region has the DNA TGTGCCAGCAGCGTGCGTAGCTCCTACAATGAGCAGTTCTTC. The encoded protein is CASSVRSSYNEQFF. The chain joins TRBV3-1 (or the pseudogene TRBV3-2) to TRBJ2-1; no clear D. CDR1 is LGHDT and CDR2 is YNNKEL in the germline V gene (reference sequence). CDR3 size: 14 residues. Between the trimmed V and J ends, which lost 5 bases and 0 bases, there was a span of 8 bases.

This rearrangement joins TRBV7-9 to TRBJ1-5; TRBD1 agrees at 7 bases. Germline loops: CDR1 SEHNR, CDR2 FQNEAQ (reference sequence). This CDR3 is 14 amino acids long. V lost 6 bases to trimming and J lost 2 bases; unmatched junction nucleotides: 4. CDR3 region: CASSLTGGNQPQHF. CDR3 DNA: TGTGCCAGCAGTTTAACAGGGGGCAATCAGCCCCAGCATTTT.

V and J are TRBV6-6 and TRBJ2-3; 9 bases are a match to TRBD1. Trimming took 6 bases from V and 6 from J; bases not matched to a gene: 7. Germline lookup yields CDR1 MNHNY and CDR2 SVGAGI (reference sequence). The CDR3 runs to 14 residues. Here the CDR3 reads CASRSGTGSDTQYF. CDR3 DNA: TGTGCCAGCAGATCCGGGACAGGGTCGGATACGCAGTATTTT.

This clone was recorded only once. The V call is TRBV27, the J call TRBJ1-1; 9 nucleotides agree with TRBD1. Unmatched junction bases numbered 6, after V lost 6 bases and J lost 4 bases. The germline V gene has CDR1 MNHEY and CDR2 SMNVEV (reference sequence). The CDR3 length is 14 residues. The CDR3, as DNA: TGTGCCAGCAGGGGGACAGGGTCTGCCACTGAAGCTTTCTTT. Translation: CASRGTGSATEAFF.

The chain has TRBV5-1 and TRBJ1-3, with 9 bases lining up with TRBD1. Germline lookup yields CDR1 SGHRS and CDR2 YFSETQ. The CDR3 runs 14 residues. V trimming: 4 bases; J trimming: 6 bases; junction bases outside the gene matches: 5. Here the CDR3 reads CASSLTGGLNTIYF. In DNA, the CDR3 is TGCGCCAGCAGCCTTACAGGGGGCTTAAACACCATATATTTT.